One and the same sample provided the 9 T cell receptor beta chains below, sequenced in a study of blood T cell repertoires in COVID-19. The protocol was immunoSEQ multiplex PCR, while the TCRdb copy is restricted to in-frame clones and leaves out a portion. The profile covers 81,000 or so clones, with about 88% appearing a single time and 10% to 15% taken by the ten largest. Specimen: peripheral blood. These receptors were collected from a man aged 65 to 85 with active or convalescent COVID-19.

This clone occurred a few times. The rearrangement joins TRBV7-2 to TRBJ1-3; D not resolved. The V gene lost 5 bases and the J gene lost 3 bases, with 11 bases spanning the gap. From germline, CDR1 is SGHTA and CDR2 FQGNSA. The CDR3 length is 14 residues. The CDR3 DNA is TGTGCCAGCAGCATAATGTCCGGTGGAAACACCATATATTTT. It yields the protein CASSIMSGGNTIYF.

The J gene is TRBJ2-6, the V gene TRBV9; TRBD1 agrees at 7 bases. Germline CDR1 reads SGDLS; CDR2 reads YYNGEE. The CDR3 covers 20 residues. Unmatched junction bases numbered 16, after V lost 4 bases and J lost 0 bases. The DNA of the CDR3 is TGTGCCAGCAGCTTCCAAAGAGGGCAGGGGGATCTCTCTGGGGCCAACGTCCTGACTTTC. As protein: CASSFQRGQGDLSGANVLTF. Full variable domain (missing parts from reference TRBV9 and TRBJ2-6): DSGVTQTPKHLITATGQRVTLRCSPRSGDLSVYWYQQSLDQGLQFLIQYYNGEERAKGNILERFSAQQFPDLHSELNLSSLELGDSALYFCASSFQRGQGDLSGANVLTFGAGSRLTVL.

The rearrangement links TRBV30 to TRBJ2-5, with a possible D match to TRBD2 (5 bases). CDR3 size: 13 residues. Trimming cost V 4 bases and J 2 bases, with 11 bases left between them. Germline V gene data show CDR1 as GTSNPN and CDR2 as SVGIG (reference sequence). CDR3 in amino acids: CAWKADRQETQYF. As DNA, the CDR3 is TGTGCCTGGAAAGCGGATCGTCAAGAGACCCAGTACTTC.

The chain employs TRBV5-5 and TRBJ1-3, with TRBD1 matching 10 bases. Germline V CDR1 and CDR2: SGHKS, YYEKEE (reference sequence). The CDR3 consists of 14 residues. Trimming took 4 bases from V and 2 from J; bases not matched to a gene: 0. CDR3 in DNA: TGTGCCAGCAGCGGGACAGGGGCTGGAAACACCATATATTTT. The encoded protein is CASSGTGAGNTIYF.

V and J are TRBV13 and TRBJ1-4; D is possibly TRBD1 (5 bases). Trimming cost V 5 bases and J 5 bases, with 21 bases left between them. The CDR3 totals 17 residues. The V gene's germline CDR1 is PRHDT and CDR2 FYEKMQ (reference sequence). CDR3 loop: CASSRDRGSYPNEKLFF. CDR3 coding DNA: TGTGCCAGCAGCCGAGATAGGGGAAGCTACCCCAATGAAAAACTGTTTTTT. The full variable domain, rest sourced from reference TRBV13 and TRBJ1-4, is AAGVIQSPRHLIKEKRETATLKCYPIPRHDTVYWYQQGPGQDPQFLISFYEKMQSDKGSIPDRFSAQQFSDYHSELNMSSLELGDSALYFCASSRDRGSYPNEKLFFGSGTQLSVL.

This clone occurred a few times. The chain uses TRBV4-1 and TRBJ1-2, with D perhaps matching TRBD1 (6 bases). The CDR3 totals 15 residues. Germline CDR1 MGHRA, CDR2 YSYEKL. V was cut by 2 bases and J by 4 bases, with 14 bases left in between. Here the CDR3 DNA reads TGCGCCAGCAGCCAAAAAACCGGGACAACCTATGGCTACACCTTC. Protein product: CASSQKTGTTYGYTF.

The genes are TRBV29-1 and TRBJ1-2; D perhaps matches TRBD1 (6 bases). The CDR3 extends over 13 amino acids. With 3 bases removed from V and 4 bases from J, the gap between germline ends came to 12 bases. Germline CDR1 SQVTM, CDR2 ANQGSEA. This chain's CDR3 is CSVDLLGAYGYTF. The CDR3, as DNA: TGCAGCGTTGACCTGCTGGGGGCCTATGGCTACACCTTC.

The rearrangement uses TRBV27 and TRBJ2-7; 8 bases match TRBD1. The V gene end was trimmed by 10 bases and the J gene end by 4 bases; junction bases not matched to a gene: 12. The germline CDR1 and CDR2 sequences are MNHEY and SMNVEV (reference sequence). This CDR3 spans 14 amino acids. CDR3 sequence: CATFSGTGRYEQYF. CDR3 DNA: TGTGCCACCTTTTCCGGGACAGGTCGGTACGAGCAGTACTTC.

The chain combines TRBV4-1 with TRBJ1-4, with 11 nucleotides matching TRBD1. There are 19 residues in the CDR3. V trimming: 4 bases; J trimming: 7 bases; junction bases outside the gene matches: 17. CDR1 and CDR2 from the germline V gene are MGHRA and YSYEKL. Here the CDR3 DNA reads TGCGCCAGCAGCCTTTACGGAGGGGACAGGGGGAACAGGGGTGAAAAACTGTTTTTT. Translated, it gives CASSLYGGDRGNRGEKLFF.